The 16 T cell receptor beta chains presented below share a single source sample, sequenced in a study of CD8+ T cells in alopecia areata. The treatment here: oral pan-JAK inhibitor, 5-10 mg twice daily. Specimens obtained from alopecia areata patients comprised lesional scalp punch biopsies and peripheral blood. Sequencing used cDNA as its template, made by extracting RNA and reverse transcribing it. TCRdb's table, derived via immunoSEQ multiplex PCR, lists solely in-frame clones and lacks some. The repertoire has 4,400 or so clones, around 90% of them found once; the top ten carry roughly 19%. The material was skin, obtained at week 4, from a patient treated with tofacitinib. These receptors came from a human donor with alopecia areata.

This chain connects TRBV14 to TRBJ2-7; 7 nucleotides align to TRBD2. Germline V gene sequence: CDR1 SGHDN, CDR2 FVKESK. CDR3 size: 17 residues. V lost 1 base and J lost 3; bases outside the gene matches: 12. In DNA, the CDR3 is TGTGCCAGCAGCCAAGTGGTGGCAGCGGGGTATATCTACGAGCAGTACTTC. It encodes CASSQVVAAGYIYEQYF.

A few counts support this clone. This sequence joins TRBV5-5 and TRBJ1-2, with TRBD1 identical over 7 bases. CDR1 and CDR2 (germline): SGHKS, YYEKEE (reference sequence). J gave up 7 bases and V 4 bases, and 7 bases lay outside the gene matches. This CDR3 contains 13 residues. CDR3 in amino acids: CASSPDRARGYTF. CDR3 in DNA: TGTGCCAGCAGCCCCGACAGGGCTCGTGGCTACACCTTC. Together with reference TRBV5-5 and TRBJ1-2, the CDR3 gives the full variable domain: DAGVTQSPTHLIKTRGQQVTLRCSPISGHKSVSWYQQVLGQGPQFIFQYYEKEERGRGNFPDRFSARQFPNYSSELNVNALLLGDSALYLCASSPDRARGYTFGSGTRLTVV.

V is TRBV6-5 and J is TRBJ2-5; D possibly uses TRBD1 or TRBD2 (5 bases each). The end of the DNA is better explained by TRBJ2-7, so the J call may be wrong. CDR3 length equals 15 residues. Germline V gives CDR1 MNHEY, CDR2 SVGAGI. The DNA for the CDR3 is TGTGCCAGCAGTCACCGAGGGGATAGGTCCTACGAGCAGTACTTC. Its translation is CASSHRGDRSYEQYF.

V usage is TRBV4-3 and J usage is TRBJ2-7, with D tentatively TRBD1 or TRBD2 (5 bases each). The CDR3 consists of 13 residues. V was shortened by 4 bases and J by 2 bases, with 9 bases between the two germline ends. Germline V CDR1 and CDR2: LGHNA, YSLEER. This chain's CDR3 is CASSRVGAYEQYF. The CDR3 coding sequence is TGCGCCAGCAGCCGAGTGGGGGCCTACGAGCAGTACTTC.

This chain connects TRBV27 to TRBJ2-7; weak D call: TRBD1 (5 bases). The CDR3 length is 15 residues. V dropped 5 bases and J dropped 2 bases, with 16 bases sitting between them. Germline V CDR1 and CDR2: MNHEY, SMNVEV (reference sequence). The CDR3 DNA reads as TGTGCCAGCAGTCCATTAGGATCAGGGACCTACGAGCAGTACTTC. Its protein product is CASSPLGSGTYEQYF.

As to this clone: Other DNA sequences in this sample translate to the same CDR3. The J gene is TRBJ2-1, the V gene TRBV6-5, with D possibly being TRBD1 or TRBD2 (5 bases each). CDR1 is MNHEY, CDR2 SVGAGI, per germline. This CDR3 spans 14 amino acids. Between the trimmed V and J ends, which lost 3 bases and 6 bases, there was a span of 12 bases. The CDR3 here is CASSYVGDPNEQFF. CDR3 DNA: TGTGCCAGCAGTTATGTGGGGGATCCCAATGAGCAGTTCTTC.

The genes are TRBV30 and TRBJ2-1; D is uncertain. This CDR3 contains 14 residues. Germline V gene lookup returns CDR1 GTSNPN and CDR2 SVGIG (reference sequence). V dropped 4 bases and J dropped 0 bases, with 10 bases sitting between them. The CDR3 region has the DNA TGTGCCTGGACTAGTATCAGCTCCTACAATGAGCAGTTCTTC. As protein: CAWTSISSYNEQFF.

The chain joins TRBV9 to TRBJ1-5, with a tentative D call TRBD1 (6 bases). The V end lost 3 bases, the J end lost 4 bases, and 8 bases lay between the germline ends. Germline-derived CDR1 and CDR2 are SGDLS and YYNGEE. The CDR3 is made up of 13 amino acids. DNA for the CDR3: TGTGCCAGCAGCGCACAGGGTAATCAGCCCCAGCATTTT. This encodes CASSAQGNQPQHF.

The chain uses TRBV6-1 and TRBJ1-5; 10 bases line up with TRBD1. Trimming took 5 bases from V and 6 from J; bases not matched to a gene: 4. This CDR3 is 14 amino acids long. Germline V gives CDR1 MNHNS, CDR2 SASEGT. CDR3 bases: TGTGCCAGCAGTTGGACAGGGGGTATTCAGCCCCAGCATTTT. Protein: CASSWTGGIQPQHF.

This clone was found once. The chain has TRBV11-2 and TRBJ2-7, with D uncertain. Per germline, CDR1 SGHAT and CDR2 FQNNGV. Trimming pared 5 bases from V and 2 bases from J, leaving 10 bases between. This CDR3 is built from 13 residues. The DNA of the CDR3 is TGTGCCAGCAGCACTTACGTCCCCTACGAGCAGTACTTC. This gives the protein CASSTYVPYEQYF.

CDR3 sequence (DNA): TGTGCCAGCAGCGTTGGGACTAGCCAAGATACGCAGTATTTT. Its translation is CASSVGTSQDTQYF. V and J are TRBV9 and TRBJ2-3; 9 bases are shared with TRBD2. This CDR3 spans 14 amino acids. Trimming at V came to 2 bases and at J to 5 bases, leaving 3 bases not matched to a gene. Germline CDR1 and CDR2: SGDLS and YYNGEE. Looking up the rest from reference TRBV9 and TRBJ2-3 gives the full variable domain: DSGVTQTPKHLITATGQRVTLRCSPRSGDLSVYWYQQSLDQGLQFLIQYYNGEERAKGNILERFSAQQFPDLHSELNLSSLELGDSALYFCASSVGTSQDTQYFGPGTRLTVL.

The chain employs TRBV7-3 and TRBJ2-3; no definite D call. Germline V lookup: CDR1 SGHTA, CDR2 FQGTGA. The CDR3 has 15 amino acids. The V and J ends lost 5 bases and 4 bases respectively, with 16 bases between them. CDR3: CASSRRGVGPDTQYF. DNA of the CDR3: TGTGCCAGCAGCCGTCGTGGGGTGGGCCCAGATACGCAGTATTTT.

This chain connects TRBV30 to TRBJ2-3; 8 nucleotides line up with TRBD2. The CDR3 extends over 15 amino acids. Germline V CDR1 and CDR2: GTSNPN, SVGIG (reference sequence). With V trimmed by 2 bases and J by 4 bases, 8 bases remained unmatched. The CDR3 here is CAWSPGLALADTQYF. CDR3 sequence (DNA): TGTGCCTGGAGTCCCGGACTAGCCTTAGCAGATACGCAGTATTTT.

This chain connects TRBV21-1 to TRBJ2-7; the D segment call TRBD2 is taken from the table without a DNA check. TRBV21-1 corresponds to a pseudogene. This CDR3 has 13 residues. Here the CDR3 reads CASRRTSWYEQYF. The CDR3 DNA follows: TGTGCCAGCAGGAGGACTAGCTGGTACGAGCAGTACTTC.

The chain uses TRBV7-2 and TRBJ2-3, with 8 positions matching TRBD2. Germline V gene lookup returns CDR1 SGHTA and CDR2 FQGNSA. The CDR3 has 17 amino acids. The V and J ends lost 5 bases and 0 bases, in that order; junction bases with no gene match: 10. This CDR3 reads CASSPDAAGASTDTQYF. The CDR3 DNA sequence: TGTGCCAGCAGCCCGGACGCAGCGGGGGCCAGCACAGATACGCAGTATTTT.

V is TRBV29-1 and J is TRBJ2-1, with 8 bases aligning to TRBD2. This CDR3 spans 13 amino acids. Trimming took 7 bases from V and 9 from J; bases not matched to a gene: 11. From germline, CDR1 is SQVTM and CDR2 ANQGSEA. CDR3 loop: CSALGGGAGEQFF. CDR3 nucleotides: TGCAGCGCGCTCGGGGGGGGAGCCGGTGAGCAGTTCTTC.